What follows is one T cell receptor beta chain and its context. Its antigen remains unknown. The junction departs from the called germline gene at one end, perhaps through a read error. Each CDR3 protein is one row after TCRdb ran MiXCR on the 5' RACE reads. The sample consists of about 1.7 million distinct CDR3 sequences, roughly a third of them appearing once. The CDR3 has 17 residues. Looked up from germline, CDR1 is LGHNA and CDR2 is YNFKEQ. This specimen belongs to a study of identical twins. The study, taken as a whole, reports: The authors noted that invariant MAIT and iNKT cells could partly confound zero-insertion analyses. Cord blood beta clonotypes that were abundant carried fewer insertions, and memory repertoires showed no such trend.

The clonotype was recovered from a newborn girl in good health. Material for sequencing was cord blood. The gene calls are TRBV4-2 and TRBJ2-5, with 16 bases matching TRBD2. In DNA, the CDR3 is TGTGCCAGCAGCCCCCGGCCTGGGACTAGCGGGGGGGAGAACCAGTACTTC. The encoded protein is CASSPRPGTSGGENQYF.